This TCR beta chain appears in the sequencing data of a study of fetal regulatory T cell absence and autoimmunity. Germline CDR1 is ENHRY and CDR2 is SYGVKD. Trimming shortened V by 0 bases and J by 2 bases, and 11 bases separated the two germline ends. The CDR3 consists of 15 residues. The assay was immunoSEQ multiplex PCR, and TCRdb's table has in-frame clones only and misses some. This table holds some 44,000 clones, about 86% found once. The clonotype comes from a newborn boy with IPEX syndrome. Specimen: cord blood. The chain carries TRBV10-3 and TRBJ2-7, with TRBD1 as a possible D gene (5 bases). The CDR3 DNA follows: TGTGCCATCAGTGAGTCTACAGGTGATCCCTACGAGCAGTACTTC. It encodes CAISESTGDPYEQYF.